This is a list of T cell receptor beta chains from one sample in a study of radiotherapy plus CTLA-4 blockade in lung cancer. Produced via immunoSEQ multiplex PCR; TCRdb's table is partial and in-frame only. The table has about 97,000 clones, roughly 74% seen once. Sequencing was performed on peripheral blood, taken from a patient treated with radiotherapy plus ipilimumab. Source of these receptors: a human donor with non-small cell lung cancer who had a partial response to radiotherapy plus ipilimumab. Some clones in this sample may be carry-over from other donors' samples. CDR3s include the opening cysteine and the closing phenylalanine or tryptophan. Fields, in order: V gene, J gene, clone size, D gene, CDR3 protein, CDR3 DNA. D genes are given only for firm matches. Part of the rows lack a size; the others show once, few, many or a class for expanded clones.

>TRBV7-2|TRBJ2-7|-|TRBD1
CASSWTGTGGYEQYF
TGTGCCAGCAGCTGGACCGGGACAGGGGGCTACGAGCAGTACTTC
>TRBV4-1|TRBJ2-3|-|TRBD1
CASSKSRQGSAADTQYF
TGCGCCAGCAGCAAATCACGACAGGGGAGTGCCGCGGATACGCAGTATTTT
>TRBV6-5|TRBJ2-4|few|TRBD1
CASNPGQEKNIQYF
TGTGCCAGCAACCCCGGACAGGAGAAAAACATTCAGTACTTC
>TRBV19|TRBJ2-1|-|TRBD2
CASSTLGERGGYNEQFF
TGTGCCAGTAGTACCCTCGGGGAGCGGGGGGGCTACAATGAGCAGTTCTTC
>TRBV5-4|TRBJ2-5|-|TRBD2
CASSLGLAGGFRQETQYF
TGTGCCAGCAGCCTAGGACTAGCGGGGGGCTTCCGACAAGAGACCCAGTACTTC
>TRBV5-1|TRBJ2-2|-|-
CASSLPHSSIGTGELFF
TGCGCCAGCAGCTTGCCGCATTCTAGCATCGGCACCGGGGAGCTGTTTTTT
>TRBV6-5|TRBJ1-5|-|TRBD1
CASRENRGDYQPQHF
TGTGCCAGCAGGGAGAACAGGGGGGATTATCAGCCCCAGCATTTT
>TRBV28|TRBJ1-5|-|-
CASRPTGSSNQPQHF
TGTGCCAGCAGGCCGACAGGCAGTAGCAATCAGCCCCAGCATTTT
>TRBV7-9|TRBJ2-1|-|-
CASSLVGSEQFF
TGTGCCAGCAGCTTAGTGGGGAGTGAGCAGTTCTTC
>TRBV19|TRBJ1-1|once|TRBD1
CASRLQGATEAFF
TGTGCCAGTAGACTACAGGGGGCGACTGAAGCTTTCTTT
>TRBV4-3|TRBJ2-7|few|-
CASSQDRDSYEQYF
TGCGCCAGCAGCCAAGACCGGGACTCCTACGAGCAGTACTTC
>TRBV9|TRBJ2-3|-|TRBD2
CASSVGGGNTDTQYF
TGTGCCAGCAGCGTGGGCGGGGGGAACACAGATACGCAGTATTTT
>TRBV7-3|TRBJ2-1|-|TRBD1
CASSPDRAPRNEQFF
TGTGCCAGCAGCCCCGACAGGGCCCCCCGCAATGAGCAGTTCTTC
>TRBV28|TRBJ2-7|-|-
CASSLSSRLHEQYF
TGTGCCAGCAGTTTGTCCAGCCGACTCCACGAGCAGTACTTC
>TRBV7-8|TRBJ1-1|once|-
CASSLEQGRRTAFHTEAFF
TGTGCCAGCAGCTTAGAGCAGGGACGCCGGACAGCTTTTCACACTGAAGCTTTCTTT
>TRBV6-1|TRBJ2-7|-|-
CASSLEEGIGEQYF
TGTGCCAGCAGCCTAGAGGAGGGAATCGGCGAGCAGTACTTC